This TCR beta chain was recorded in a study of shared clonotypes between healthy human individuals. Each sample came from a Caucasian adult donor living in Nashville, Tennessee. The CDR3 is 14 amino acids. Trimming cost V 4 bases and J 0 bases, with 7 bases left between them. Germline V lookup: CDR1 ENHRY, CDR2 SYGVKD. Over several immunoSEQ plates, each subset's genomic DNA was distributed in even portions. Per sorted-subset replicate PCR, input was around 220 ng DNA, representing roughly 29,000 T cell genomes. Sequenced by immunoSEQ multiplex PCR; TCRdb stores in-frame clones only, minus some. The sample contains over 1.4 million clones, 96% of which appear only once.

The chain uses TRBV10-3 and TRBJ1-5; D remains ambiguous. The sequenced material came from naive CD4+ T cells sorted from blood. Indicated subset: CD45RA+ positively selected. The receptor's source is a young man in good health. CDR3 in amino acids: CAISAGVSNQPQHF. DNA of the CDR3: TGTGCCATCAGTGCTGGTGTTAGCAATCAGCCCCAGCATTTT.